This T cell receptor (beta chain) emerged from a study of shared clonotypes between healthy human individuals. Measured with immunoSEQ multiplex PCR; TCRdb has only the in-frame clones, and not every one. This sample yields about 600,000 clones, of which roughly 95% are seen a single time; 0.11% belongs to the top ten. The CDR3 has 15 amino acids. V dropped 6 bases and J dropped 6; count of bases not matched to a gene: 7. Per germline, CDR1 MGHDK and CDR2 SYGVNS. Naive CD8 cells comprised CD45RO-negative, CCR7-positively selected cells, excluding terminally differentiated effector memory CD45RA+ cells.

This chain uses TRBV25-1 with TRBJ2-1; TRBD2 agrees at 11 bases. What was sequenced was naive CD8+ T cells sorted from blood. This sequence originates from a woman in her thirties in good health. The CDR3 here is CASSLLAGAVNEQFF. The CDR3 DNA reads as TGTGCCAGCAGCCTACTAGCGGGGGCGGTCAATGAGCAGTTCTTC. Based on the CDR3 plus reference TRBV25-1 and TRBJ2-1, the full variable domain is EADIYQTPRYLVIGTGKKITLECSQTMGHDKMYWYQQDPGMELHLIHYSYGVNSTEKGDLSSESTVSRIRTEHFPLTLESARPSHTSQYLCASSLLAGAVNEQFFGPGTRLTVL.